This is a list of T cell receptor beta chains from one sample in a study of glioma-infiltrating T cells. TCRdb re-called the multiplex PCR reads with MiXCR, one entry per CDR3 protein. The sample comprises roughly 200,000 distinct CDR3 sequences, 43% of which are singletons, and around 5% rests with the top ten. Sequences were obtained from glioma tissue, nonneoplastic brain tissue, or PBMCs (not recorded which). The receptors derive from a human donor with low-grade glioma or glioblastoma, undergoing nonglioma brain surgery, or in good health (not recorded which). Both conserved end residues are part of each CDR3. Each record gives: V gene, D gene, J gene, CDR3 length, clone size, CDR3 DNA, CDR3 protein. A D gene is named only where the DNA matches it firmly. Not all rows give a size; the values are once, few, many and, for expanded clones, a class.

v_gene: TRBV7-2; d_gene: NA; j_gene: TRBJ2-2; len: 14; abundance: few; CDR3nt: TGTGCCAGCAGCTTAAGGAAGGAGACCGGGGAGCTGTTTTTT; CDR3aa: CASSLRKETGELFF
v_gene: TRBV28; d_gene: NA; j_gene: TRBJ1-5; len: 12; abundance: few; CDR3nt: TGTGCCAGCAGAGCAGGCCATCAGCCCCAGCATTTT; CDR3aa: CASRAGHQPQHF
v_gene: TRBV12-5; d_gene: NA; j_gene: TRBJ2-5; len: 13; abundance: NA; CDR3nt: TGTGCTAGTGTAGGGGGACATCCAGAGACCCAGTACTTC; CDR3aa: CASVGGHPETQYF
v_gene: TRBV7-9; d_gene: NA; j_gene: TRBJ2-7; len: 14; abundance: few; CDR3nt: TGTGCCAGCAGCGCGTCCTTGACGGTTCTCGAGCAGTACTTC; CDR3aa: CASSASLTVLEQYF
v_gene: TRBV20-1; d_gene: TRBD1; j_gene: TRBJ1-2; len: 14; abundance: many; CDR3nt: TGCAGTGCTTACGACCTACAGGGGGCGCTTGGCTACACCTTC; CDR3aa: CSAYDLQGALGYTF
v_gene: TRBV14; d_gene: TRBD1; j_gene: TRBJ2-7; len: 17; abundance: NA; CDR3nt: TGTGCCAGCAGCCAACGGAAAGCCGTGACAGGGAGCTACGAGCAGTACTTC; CDR3aa: CASSQRKAVTGSYEQYF
v_gene: TRBV2; d_gene: TRBD2; j_gene: TRBJ2-1; len: 15; abundance: NA; CDR3nt: TGTGCCAGCCGGTCACTAGCGGAAACCTACAATGAGCAGTTCTTC; CDR3aa: CASRSLAETYNEQFF
v_gene: TRBV11-2; d_gene: NA; j_gene: TRBJ2-7; len: 12; abundance: NA; CDR3nt: TGTGCCAGCAGCCTGACAGGATACGAGCAGTACTTC; CDR3aa: CASSLTGYEQYF
v_gene: TRBV5-4; d_gene: NA; j_gene: TRBJ1-1; len: 14; abundance: NA; CDR3nt: TGTGCCAGCAGCTTGGGGAAGGTAAACAGTGAAGCTTTCTTT; CDR3aa: CASSLGKVNSEAFF
v_gene: TRBV3-1; d_gene: NA; j_gene: TRBJ2-5; len: 15; abundance: NA; CDR3nt: TGTGCCAGCAGCCCCCGAGTGGCTAGCCGCGAGACCCAGTACTTC; CDR3aa: CASSPRVASRETQYF
v_gene: TRBV6-6; d_gene: NA; j_gene: TRBJ1-2; len: 13; abundance: many; CDR3nt: TGTGCCAGCAGTTACCGGGGAGATAGGGGCTACACCTTC; CDR3aa: CASSYRGDRGYTF
v_gene: TRBV2; d_gene: TRBD2; j_gene: TRBJ2-7; len: 11; abundance: many; CDR3nt: TGTGCCAGCATCACTAGCGTTGAGCAGTACTTC; CDR3aa: CASITSVEQYF
v_gene: TRBV20-1; d_gene: NA; j_gene: TRBJ2-5; len: 13; abundance: many; CDR3nt: TGCAGTGCTATCCCGGGGACCCAAGAGACCCAGTACTTC; CDR3aa: CSAIPGTQETQYF
v_gene: TRBV4-1; d_gene: NA; j_gene: TRBJ2-3; len: 13; abundance: few; CDR3nt: TGCGCCAGCAGCGGGGGCGCCGGAGATACGCAGTATTTT; CDR3aa: CASSGGAGDTQYF
v_gene: TRBV9; d_gene: NA; j_gene: TRBJ2-3; len: 16; abundance: NA; CDR3nt: TGTGCCAGCAGCCCATACACAGGGACGGGCACAGATACGCAGTATTTT; CDR3aa: CASSPYTGTGTDTQYF
v_gene: TRBV6-1; d_gene: TRBD2; j_gene: TRBJ2-5; len: 11; abundance: many; CDR3nt: TGTGCCAGCAGGGGGGGGGAGACCCAGTACTTC; CDR3aa: CASRGGETQYF
v_gene: TRBV11-2; d_gene: NA; j_gene: TRBJ2-5; len: 12; abundance: NA; CDR3nt: TGTGCCAGCAGCAAACGCCGACAGGAGCAGTACTTC; CDR3aa: CASSKRRQEQYF
v_gene: TRBV19; d_gene: NA; j_gene: TRBJ2-1; len: 15; abundance: few; CDR3nt: TGTGCCAGTAGTATACGGGGCAGCTCCTACAATGAGCAGTTCTTC; CDR3aa: CASSIRGSSYNEQFF
v_gene: TRBV20-1; d_gene: NA; j_gene: TRBJ1-5; len: 15; abundance: many; CDR3nt: TGCAGTGCTAGAGTTCCAGGAAGTAGCAATCAGCCCCAGCATTTT; CDR3aa: CSARVPGSSNQPQHF
v_gene: TRBV4-1; d_gene: NA; j_gene: TRBJ2-3; len: 16; abundance: few; CDR3nt: TGCGCCAGCAGCCAAGATCGAGGCGCTTATTCAGATACGCAGTATTTT; CDR3aa: CASSQDRGAYSDTQYF
v_gene: TRBV6-1; d_gene: TRBD1; j_gene: TRBJ2-7; len: 16; abundance: NA; CDR3nt: TGTGCCAGCAGTTCCCCGGCCGGGACAGAGAGGTTAGAGCAGTACTTC; CDR3aa: CASSSPAGTERLEQYF
v_gene: TRBV20-1; d_gene: TRBD2; j_gene: TRBJ2-1; len: 18; abundance: NA; CDR3nt: TGCAGTGCTAGAATCTGGACTAGCGGGAGGTATCCCTACAATGAGCAGTTCTTC; CDR3aa: CSARIWTSGRYPYNEQFF
v_gene: TRBV29-1; d_gene: NA; j_gene: TRBJ2-3; len: 14; abundance: NA; CDR3nt: TGCAGCGTTGAAGAAGATAGAGGCACAGATACGCAGTATTTT; CDR3aa: CSVEEDRGTDTQYF
v_gene: TRBV5-1; d_gene: NA; j_gene: TRBJ2-3; len: 15; abundance: few; CDR3nt: TGCGCCAGCAGCTTGGAAGTTTCGAGCACAGATACGCAGTATTTT; CDR3aa: CASSLEVSSTDTQYF
v_gene: TRBV20-1; d_gene: TRBD1; j_gene: TRBJ1-2; len: 15; abundance: medium-sized; CDR3nt: TGCAGTGCTAGAGATCGGACAGGGATTAGGGATGGCTACACCTTC; CDR3aa: CSARDRTGIRDGYTF
v_gene: TRBV29-1; d_gene: TRBD1; j_gene: TRBJ2-3; len: 13; abundance: many; CDR3nt: TGCAGCGTTGAGGGACAGGGGGATCGAACGCAGTATTTT; CDR3aa: CSVEGQGDRTQYF
v_gene: TRBV7-2; d_gene: NA; j_gene: TRBJ2-7; len: 14; abundance: many; CDR3nt: TGTGCCAGCACCCTCAGGGGCATCACCTACGAGCAGTACTTC; CDR3aa: CASTLRGITYEQYF
v_gene: TRBV6-4; d_gene: TRBD2; j_gene: TRBJ2-2; len: 17; abundance: NA; CDR3nt: TGTGCCAGCAGTCGTCATACTAGCGCCACGAACACCGGGGAGCTGTTTTTT; CDR3aa: CASSRHTSATNTGELFF
v_gene: TRBV28; d_gene: NA; j_gene: TRBJ2-2; len: 17; abundance: once; CDR3nt: TGTGCCAGCAGTTCTCCGTCCCTGGGGGGCCGCACCGGGGAGCTGCTTTTT; CDR3aa: CASSSPSLGGRTGELLF
v_gene: TRBV2; d_gene: TRBD1; j_gene: TRBJ2-5; len: 14; abundance: few; CDR3nt: TGTGCCAGCAGTGAAAGGGGGCTCCGGGAGACCCAGTACTTC; CDR3aa: CASSERGLRETQYF
v_gene: TRBV20-1; d_gene: NA; j_gene: TRBJ2-7; len: 13; abundance: NA; CDR3nt: TGCAATGCAAGGACATGGGGAATCTACGAGCAGTACTTC; CDR3aa: CNARTWGIYEQYF
v_gene: TRBV29-1; d_gene: NA; j_gene: TRBJ2-3; len: 10; abundance: NA; CDR3nt: TGCAGCGTTGAAGACAGGAAACCGTATTTT; CDR3aa: CSVEDRKPYF
v_gene: TRBV12-3/TRBV12-4; d_gene: TRBD2; j_gene: TRBJ2-7; len: 14; abundance: NA; CDR3nt: TGTGCCAGAACCACTTCGGGAGGGACCAATGAGCAGTACTTC; CDR3aa: CARTTSGGTNEQYF
v_gene: TRBV3-1; d_gene: NA; j_gene: TRBJ2-3; len: 15; abundance: many; CDR3nt: TGTGCCAGCAGCCAATTAAGCGGAAGCACAGATACGCAGTATTTT; CDR3aa: CASSQLSGSTDTQYF
v_gene: TRBV28; d_gene: TRBD1; j_gene: TRBJ2-7; len: 16; abundance: NA; CDR3nt: TGTGCCAGCAGTTCCCCATCAGACAGGGGGACCTACGAGCAGTACTTC; CDR3aa: CASSSPSDRGTYEQYF
v_gene: TRBV6-2/TRBV6-3; d_gene: NA; j_gene: TRBJ1-5; len: 12; abundance: NA; CDR3nt: TGTGCCAGCAGTTATGGGGGTGAGCCCCAGGATTTT; CDR3aa: CASSYGGEPQDF
v_gene: TRBV28; d_gene: TRBD2; j_gene: TRBJ2-1; len: 17; abundance: few; CDR3nt: TGTGCCGGCAGTTTATACCAGACTAGCGGGAGGCGAAATGAGCAGTTCTTC; CDR3aa: CAGSLYQTSGRRNEQFF
v_gene: TRBV9; d_gene: NA; j_gene: TRBJ2-7; len: 14; abundance: NA; CDR3nt: TGTGCCAGCAGCCCGCTCTGGAGCTCCTACGAGCAGTACTTC; CDR3aa: CASSPLWSSYEQYF
v_gene: TRBV2; d_gene: TRBD2; j_gene: TRBJ2-5; len: 16; abundance: few; CDR3nt: TGTGCCAGCAGGATCCGGCTAGCGGGAGGAGGGGAGACCCAGTACTTC; CDR3aa: CASRIRLAGGGETQYF
v_gene: TRBV18; d_gene: NA; j_gene: TRBJ2-5; len: 14; abundance: NA; CDR3nt: TGTGCCAGCTCGCTGGGAGCTACCGAAGGGACCCAGTACTTC; CDR3aa: CASSLGATEGTQYF
v_gene: TRBV24-1; d_gene: NA; j_gene: TRBJ2-3; len: 15; abundance: many; CDR3nt: TGTGCCACCAGTGATCCTAGCGTCCCGTTTGATACGCAGTATTTT; CDR3aa: CATSDPSVPFDTQYF
v_gene: TRBV5-4; d_gene: NA; j_gene: TRBJ2-1; len: 12; abundance: NA; CDR3nt: TGTGCCAGCAGCTCTATTTTCAATGAGCAGTTCTTC; CDR3aa: CASSSIFNEQFF
v_gene: TRBV5-1; d_gene: NA; j_gene: TRBJ1-5; len: 13; abundance: NA; CDR3nt: TGCGCCAGCAGCCGGGCCCCAGATCAGCCCCAGCATTTT; CDR3aa: CASSRAPDQPQHF
v_gene: TRBV20-1; d_gene: NA; j_gene: TRBJ2-5; len: 13; abundance: once; CDR3nt: TGCAGTCCTAGGACACCACCCCAAGGGACCCAGTACTTC; CDR3aa: CSPRTPPQGTQYF
v_gene: TRBV3-1; d_gene: NA; j_gene: TRBJ1-5; len: 16; abundance: NA; CDR3nt: TGTGCCAGCAGCCAAGGGGTCGGGGGGAGAGGTCAGCACCAGCATTTT; CDR3aa: CASSQGVGGRGQHQHF
v_gene: TRBV28; d_gene: NA; j_gene: TRBJ2-1; len: 17; abundance: few; CDR3nt: TGTGCCAGCAGTTTATCCCATAGCGGTACCCCCCTACATGAGCAGTTCTTC; CDR3aa: CASSLSHSGTPLHEQFF
v_gene: TRBV6-1; d_gene: NA; j_gene: TRBJ1-1; len: 13; abundance: many; CDR3nt: TGTGCCAGCAGCAAAACTTCGAACACTGAAGCTTTCTTT; CDR3aa: CASSKTSNTEAFF
v_gene: TRBV20-1; d_gene: TRBD2; j_gene: TRBJ2-7; len: 13; abundance: NA; CDR3nt: TGCAGTGCTAGATGCGGGAGCAACGACGAGCAGTACTTC; CDR3aa: CSARCGSNDEQYF
v_gene: TRBV20-1; d_gene: NA; j_gene: TRBJ2-1; len: 13; abundance: many; CDR3nt: TGCAGTGCTACGATCTCCGGCTACAATGAGCAGTTCTTC; CDR3aa: CSATISGYNEQFF
v_gene: TRBV20-1; d_gene: NA; j_gene: TRBJ1-5; len: 14; abundance: once; CDR3nt: TGCAGTCCTAGAGACCCGTGCGGCAATCAGCCCCAGCATTTT; CDR3aa: CSPRDPCGNQPQHF
v_gene: TRBV3-1; d_gene: NA; j_gene: TRBJ2-3; len: 16; abundance: NA; CDR3nt: TGTGCCAGCAGCCAAGTGACGGGAAGGGAAGTGGATACGCAGTATTTT; CDR3aa: CASSQVTGREVDTQYF
v_gene: TRBV6-1; d_gene: NA; j_gene: TRBJ2-3; len: 13; abundance: NA; CDR3nt: TGTGCCAGCAGGGCCATGGGAGCAGATACCCAGTATTTT; CDR3aa: CASRAMGADTQYF
v_gene: TRBV12-3/TRBV12-4; d_gene: TRBD2; j_gene: TRBJ2-1; len: 14; abundance: few; CDR3nt: TGTGCCAGCAGTTCTAGCGGGAGCTACAATGAGCAGTTCTTC; CDR3aa: CASSSSGSYNEQFF